Shown below are 6 T cell receptor beta chains from a single sample sequenced in a study of blood T cells in healthy people across ages. Next came a second PCR, run for roughly 6 to 11 cycles, which used a sample-barcoded 5' primer along with a J-beta primer mix. Each CDR3 protein is one row after TCRdb ran MiXCR on the 5' RACE reads. The repertoire holds 1,100,000 or so distinct CDR3 sequences, with 45% as singletons. The source material was blood. Receptor source: a woman aged 60-70 years in good health.

This clonotype has a handful of counts. This chain connects TRBV6-5 to TRBJ2-4, with D maybe TRBD1 (5 bases). Judging by the DNA end, TRBJ2-7 fits better; the J call may be wrong. Germline V gene lookup returns CDR1 MNHEY and CDR2 SVGAGI. The CDR3 extends over 15 amino acids. DNA of the CDR3: TGTGCCAGCACCCCAGGGTCTGGGTTCCCCTACGAGCAGTACTTC. It codes for CASTPGSGFPYEQYF.

For the CDR3, the DNA is TGTGCCAGCACCCCGCAGGGCTCCTACGAGCAGTACTTC. This codes for CASTPQGSYEQYF. V usage is TRBV12-3 or TRBV12-4 and J usage is TRBJ2-7, with D possibly matching TRBD1 (5 bases). Trimming took off 7 bases at V and 0 bases at J, with 10 bases between the two ends. The CDR3 loop spans 13 amino acids.

CDR3: CAISPDQYGYTF. DNA of the CDR3: TGTGCCATCAGTCCGGACCAGTATGGCTACACCTTC. This chain joins TRBV10-3 and TRBJ1-2; D not resolved. Germline-derived CDR1 and CDR2 are ENHRY and SYGVKD. The germline V and J ends were trimmed by 5 bases and 5 bases, with 9 bases remaining between them. The CDR3 contains 12 residues.

This chain joins TRBV30 and TRBJ2-7; D perhaps matches TRBD1 (6 bases). Germline CDR1 GTSNPN, CDR2 SVGIG (reference sequence). The CDR3 length is 12 residues. The CDR3 protein is CAFQGSSYEQYF. In nucleotides, the CDR3 is TGTGCTTTTCAGGGGAGCTCCTACGAGCAGTACTTC.

This chain connects TRBV29-1 to TRBJ2-1; a possible D gene is TRBD2 (6 bases). Trimming left V 6 bases short and J 3 bases short, with 27 bases between. The germline CDR1 and CDR2 sequences are SQVTM and ANQGSEA. The CDR3 contains 18 residues. CDR3 sequence reads: CSVKRFLQRRENYNEQFF. CDR3 sequence (DNA): TGCAGCGTCAAGCGGTTTCTGCAAAGGCGGGAAAACTACAATGAGCAGTTCTTC.

The chain is built from TRBV9 and TRBJ2-3; unclear D gene. The CDR3 is 15 amino acids. V dropped 0 bases and J dropped 2 bases, with 10 bases sitting between them. Germline loops: CDR1 SGDLS, CDR2 YYNGEE. The CDR3 nucleotides are TGTGCCAGCAGCGTAGGACTCGGCGACACAGATACGCAGTATTTT. Amino acids: CASSVGLGDTDTQYF.